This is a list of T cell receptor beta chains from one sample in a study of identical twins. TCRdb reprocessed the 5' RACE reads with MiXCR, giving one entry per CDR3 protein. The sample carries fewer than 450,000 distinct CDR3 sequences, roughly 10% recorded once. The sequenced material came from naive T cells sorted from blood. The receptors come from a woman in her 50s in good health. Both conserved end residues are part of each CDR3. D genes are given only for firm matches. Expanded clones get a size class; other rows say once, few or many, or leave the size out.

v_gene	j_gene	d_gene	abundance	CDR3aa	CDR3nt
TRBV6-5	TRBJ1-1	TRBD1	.	CASSGTGGAFTEAFF	TGTGCCAGCAGTGGAACAGGGGGCGCGTTTACTGAAGCTTTCTTT
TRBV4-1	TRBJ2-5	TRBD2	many	CASSTRLVAGTSSRTQYF	TGCGCCAGCAGCACCCGATTAGTAGCCGGGACTAGTAGTAGGACCCAGTACTTC
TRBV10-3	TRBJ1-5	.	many	CAISENGLSNQPQHF	TGTGCCATCAGTGAGAACGGACTGAGCAATCAGCCCCAGCATTTT
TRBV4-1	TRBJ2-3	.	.	CASSQEGVLDTQYF	TGCGCCAGCAGCCAAGAGGGGGTATTAGATACGCAGTATTTT
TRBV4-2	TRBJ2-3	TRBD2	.	CASSPAGDTDTQYF	TGTGCCAGCAGCCCCGCGGGAGATACAGATACGCAGTATTTT
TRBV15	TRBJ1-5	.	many	CATSTDGQQSYNQPQHF	TGTGCCACCAGCACTGACGGACAGCAAAGTTACAATCAGCCCCAGCATTTT
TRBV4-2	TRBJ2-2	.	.	CASSPGSNTGELSF	TGTGCCAGCAGCCCGGGTTCGAACACCGGGGAGCTGTCTTTT
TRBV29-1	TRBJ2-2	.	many	CSASSGGGSGELFF	TGCAGCGCCTCCTCTGGGGGGGGCTCCGGGGAGCTGTTTTTT
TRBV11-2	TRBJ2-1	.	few	CASSPPYNEQFF	TGTGCCAGCAGCCCACCGTACAATGAGCAGTTCTTC
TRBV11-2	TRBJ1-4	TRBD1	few	CASSRLTGRNEKLFF	TGTGCCAGCAGCCGGCTGACAGGGCGTAATGAAAAACTGTTTTTT
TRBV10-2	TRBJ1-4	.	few	CASTGGGEKLFF	TGCGCCAGCACGGGGGGCGGTGAAAAACTGTTTTTT
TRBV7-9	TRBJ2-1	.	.	CASSYGKSSGEQFF	TGTGCCAGCAGCTACGGGAAATCCTCGGGAGAGCAGTTCTTC
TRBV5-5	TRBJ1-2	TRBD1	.	CASSSPGQGEYGYTF	TGTGCCAGCAGCTCGCCGGGACAGGGGGAGTATGGCTACACCTTC
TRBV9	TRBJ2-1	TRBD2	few	CASSDSRLAGVNEQFF	TGTGCCAGCAGCGATAGTCGACTAGCGGGAGTCAATGAGCAGTTCTTC
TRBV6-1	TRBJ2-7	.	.	CASRDSFSYEQYF	TGTGCCAGCAGGGACAGTTTCTCCTACGAGCAGTACTTC
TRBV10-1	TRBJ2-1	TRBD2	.	CASSENSGKQFF	TGCGCCAGCAGTGAAAACAGCGGGAAGCAGTTCTTC
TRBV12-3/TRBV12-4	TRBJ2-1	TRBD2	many	CASSPSGRGGEQFF	TGTGCCAGCAGTCCTAGCGGGAGAGGGGGTGAGCAGTTCTTC
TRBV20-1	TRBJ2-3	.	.	CSAKARDGSTDTQYF	TGCAGTGCTAAGGCGCGGGACGGATCCACAGATACGCAGTATTTT
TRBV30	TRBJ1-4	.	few	CASGRSNEKLFF	TGTGCCTCCGGACGTAGCAATGAAAAACTGTTTTTT
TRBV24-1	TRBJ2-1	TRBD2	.	CATSDLSGTTLNEQFF	TGTGCCACCAGTGATCTCTCCGGGACTACCCTTAATGAGCAGTTCTTC
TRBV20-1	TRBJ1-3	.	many	CSARKHRSSGNTIYF	TGCAGTGCTCGAAAGCACAGATCCTCTGGAAACACCATATATTTT
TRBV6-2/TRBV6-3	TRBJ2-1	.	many	CASRRDFSYNEQFF	TGTGCCAGTAGACGGGACTTCTCCTACAATGAGCAGTTCTTC
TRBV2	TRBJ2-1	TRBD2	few	CASRGTSGRGQFF	TGTGCCAGCAGAGGGACTAGCGGGAGAGGGCAGTTCTTC
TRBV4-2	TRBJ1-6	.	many	CASSQESGFGSPLHF	TGTGCCAGCAGCCAAGAGAGTGGTTTTGGTTCACCCCTCCACTTT
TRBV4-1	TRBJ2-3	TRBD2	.	CASSQDPSGSTDTQYF	TGCGCCAGCAGCCAAGACCCTAGCGGCAGCACAGATACGCAGTATTTT
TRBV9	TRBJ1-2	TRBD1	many	CASSVSGQANYGYTF	TGTGCCAGCAGCGTATCAGGACAGGCTAACTATGGCTACACCTTC
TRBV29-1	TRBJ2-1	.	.	CSADFRSYNEQFF	TGCAGCGCCGACTTCCGCTCCTACAATGAGCAGTTCTTC
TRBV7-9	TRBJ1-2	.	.	CASSQGGANYGYTF	TGTGCCAGCAGCCAAGGAGGGGCCAACTATGGCTACACCTTC
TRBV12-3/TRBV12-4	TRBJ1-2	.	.	CASRSGLEYGYTF	TGTGCCAGCAGATCAGGGTTAGAGTATGGCTACACCTTC
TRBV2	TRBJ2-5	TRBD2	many	CASSGLAGDVFSETQYF	TGTGCCAGCAGTGGACTAGCGGGAGACGTTTTTTCGGAGACCCAGTACTTC
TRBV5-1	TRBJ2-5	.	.	CASSFSKTGSYQETQYF	TGCGCCAGCAGCTTTAGCAAGACGGGATCGTACCAAGAGACCCAGTACTTC
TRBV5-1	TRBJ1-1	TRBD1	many	CASSWRTGTLNTEAFF	TGCGCCAGCAGCTGGCGGACAGGGACTCTGAACACTGAAGCTTTCTTT
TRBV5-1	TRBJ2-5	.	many	CASSARQETQYF	TGCGCCAGCAGTGCGAGACAAGAGACCCAGTACTTC
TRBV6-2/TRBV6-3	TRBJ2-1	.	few	CASSSHREGSHEQFF	TGTGCCAGCAGTTCTCATAGGGAAGGGTCACATGAGCAGTTCTTC
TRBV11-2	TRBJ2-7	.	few	CASSLNSGTGEQYF	TGTGCCAGCAGCTTAAATTCGGGGACTGGCGAGCAGTACTTC
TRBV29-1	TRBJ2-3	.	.	CSVQERPDTQYF	TGCAGCGTTCAGGAGCGACCCGATACGCAGTATTTT
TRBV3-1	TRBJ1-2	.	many	CASSQRGYGYTF	TGTGCCAGCAGCCAAAGGGGCTATGGCTACACCTTC
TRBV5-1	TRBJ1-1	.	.	CASSPGPWTEAFF	TGCGCCAGCAGCCCCGGGCCTTGGACTGAAGCTTTCTTT
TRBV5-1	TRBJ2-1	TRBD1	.	CASSYRTGYYNEQFF	TGCGCCAGCAGCTACCGGACAGGGTACTACAATGAGCAGTTCTTC
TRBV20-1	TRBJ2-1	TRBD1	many	CSVLTGNPYNEQFF	TGCAGTGTTCTGACAGGGAACCCCTACAATGAGCAGTTCTTC
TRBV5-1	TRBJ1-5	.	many	CASSSDGVTGPQHF	TGCGCCAGCAGCTCTGATGGGGTGACAGGGCCCCAGCATTTT
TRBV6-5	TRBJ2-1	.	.	CAGHSGGNLRGNEQFF	TGTGCCGGCCACTCTGGCGGGAACTTAAGGGGCAATGAGCAGTTCTTC
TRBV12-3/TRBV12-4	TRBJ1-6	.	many	CASSYRTDNSPLHF	TGTGCCAGCAGTTACCGGACAGATAATTCACCCCTCCACTTT
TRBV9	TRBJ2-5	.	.	CASSLLGNQETQYF	TGTGCCAGCAGCCTCCTCGGTAACCAAGAGACCCAGTACTTC
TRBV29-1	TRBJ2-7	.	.	CSVETGVYEQYF	TGCAGCGTTGAGACGGGGGTCTACGAGCAGTACTTC
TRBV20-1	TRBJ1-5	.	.	CSARMAINQPQHF	TGCAGTGCTAGAATGGCCATTAATCAGCCCCAGCATTTT
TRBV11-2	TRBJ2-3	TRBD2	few	CASSLVRVGTSGYTDTQYF	TGTGCCAGCAGCTTAGTCCGCGTCGGGACTAGCGGGTACACAGATACGCAGTATTTT
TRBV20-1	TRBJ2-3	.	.	CSARGPGSNTQYF	TGCAGTGCTAGAGGGCCGGGCTCAAATACGCAGTATTTT
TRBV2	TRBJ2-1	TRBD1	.	CASSETPTGGGDEQFF	TGTGCCAGCAGTGAAACCCCCACAGGGGGCGGCGATGAGCAGTTCTTC
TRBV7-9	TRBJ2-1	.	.	CASSGWTGNEQFF	TGTGCCAGCAGCGGGTGGACGGGGAATGAGCAGTTCTTC
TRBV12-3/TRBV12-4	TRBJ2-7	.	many	CASSLEGRGNIEQYF	TGTGCCAGCAGTTTAGAGGGCAGGGGAAACATCGAGCAGTACTTC
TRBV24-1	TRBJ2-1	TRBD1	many	CATSDRDRGPVNNEQFF	TGTGCCACCAGTGACAGGGACAGGGGGCCGGTCAACAATGAGCAGTTCTTC
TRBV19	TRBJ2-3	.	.	CASSMARGDTQYF	TGTGCCAGTAGTATGGCCCGAGGGGATACGCAGTATTTT